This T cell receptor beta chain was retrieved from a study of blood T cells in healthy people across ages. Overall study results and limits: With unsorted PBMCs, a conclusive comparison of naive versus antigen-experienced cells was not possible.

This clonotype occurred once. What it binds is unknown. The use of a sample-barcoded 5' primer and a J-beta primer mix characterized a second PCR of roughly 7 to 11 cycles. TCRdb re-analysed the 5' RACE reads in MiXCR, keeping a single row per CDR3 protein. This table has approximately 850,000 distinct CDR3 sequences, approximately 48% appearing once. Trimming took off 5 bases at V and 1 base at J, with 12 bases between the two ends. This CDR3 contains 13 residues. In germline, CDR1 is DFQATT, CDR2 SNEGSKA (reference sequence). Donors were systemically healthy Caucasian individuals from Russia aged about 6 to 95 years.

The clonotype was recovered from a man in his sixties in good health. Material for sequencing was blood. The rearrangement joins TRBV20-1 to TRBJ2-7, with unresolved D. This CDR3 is CSAALIPSYEQYF. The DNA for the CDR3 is TGCAGTGCTGCTCTGATCCCTTCCTACGAGCAGTACTTC.